This TCR beta chain was documented in a study of CD8 T cells in ankylosing spondylitis. General study findings and limits: CD8+ by phenotype, disease-linked clones were relatively rare in peripheral blood. Matched ankylosing spondylitis synovial fluid reportedly contained a significantly enriched population of disease-linked clones. A TCR beta motif of roughly eight highly homologous variants appeared characteristic of ankylosing spondylitis blood.

Germline CDR1 and CDR2: DFQATT and SNEGSKA (reference sequence). The CDR3 totals 12 residues. V was shortened by 7 bases and J by 6 bases, with 16 bases between the two germline ends. For this clonotype: Its specificity is not known.

Quantitative molecular-barcoded 5'-RACE generated the TCR beta libraries. TCRdb re-called the 5' RACE reads with MiXCR, one entry per CDR3 protein. The sample records 250,000 or so distinct CDR3 sequences, roughly 25% being singletons. This sequence joins TRBV20-1 and TRBJ2-7; unclear D gene. The TCR was taken from a male donor with ankylosing spondylitis or in good health (not recorded which). The sample consisted of blood, either unsorted or a sorted T cell fraction (not recorded which). The CDR3 bases are TGCAGTGTCCCGGGCGGTTCCAGCGAGCAGTACTTC. This codes for CSVPGGSSEQYF.